Below are 2 T cell receptor beta chains sequenced from a single sample in a study of blood T cells in healthy people across ages (dated by TCRdb to between 2014 and 2016). Receptor libraries were prepared by 5' RACE. Reads for this sample came from an Illumina HiSeq 2500. A second PCR of roughly 7 to 11 cycles was performed with a sample-barcoded 5' primer and a J-beta primer mix. TCRdb redid the processing of the public reads, applying fastp at Q25 and MiXCR, and retained in-frame beta chains. Every distinct CDR3 protein forms one entry, paired with its most common genes and DNA. The sample table contains some 880,000 distinct CDR3 sequences; only one count was recorded for about 34% of them. Around 13% of the sample rests with the top ten. Material for sequencing was blood. These receptors originate from a man aged 18 to 30 in good health.

This clonotype was seen more than once but under ten times. The rearrangement joins TRBV6-1 to TRBJ1-1; D is perhaps TRBD1 (6 bases). This CDR3 contains 14 residues. Germline CDR1 and CDR2: MNHNS and SASEGT. The ends were cut back, 8 bases at V and 6 bases at J, with 19 bases in the middle. In DNA, the CDR3 is TGTGCCAGCTCAGTGAATCCGGGGGCCGCTGAAGCTTTCTTT. It codes for CASSVNPGAAEAFF.

This clonotype has more than one count but fewer than ten. The chain recombines TRBV20-1 with TRBJ1-5, with TRBD1 identical over 8 bases. This CDR3 contains 14 residues. Germline V gives CDR1 DFQATT, CDR2 SNEGSKA (reference sequence). V trimming: 6 bases; J trimming: 2 bases; junction bases outside the gene matches: 6. This CDR3 is CSATTDRGNQPQHF. The CDR3 region has the DNA TGCAGTGCAACTACGGACAGGGGCAATCAGCCCCAGCATTTT.